The 2 T cell receptor beta chains below come from one sample, sequenced in a study of shared clonotypes between healthy human individuals. Clones were read by immunoSEQ multiplex PCR, and TCRdb kept only the in-frame ones, dropping some. The table records about 1.1 million clones, about 84% of them present only once. The sequenced sample consisted of memory CD4+ T cells from PBMCs. Documented subset: CD45RA-negative fraction. These receptors all stem from a man younger than 30 in good health. Some clones in this sample may be carry-over from other donors' samples.

This chain connects TRBV7-8 to TRBJ2-3; perhaps TRBD1 as D (5 bases). This CDR3 comprises 15 residues. The germline gives CDR1 SGHVS, CDR2 FQNEAQ. V was shortened by 1 base and J by 4 bases, with 12 bases between the two germline ends. CDR3 nucleotide sequence: TGTGCCAGCAGCTTAGTTGTAGGGGTGGCAGATACGCAGTATTTT. Encoded protein: CASSLVVGVADTQYF.

This clone was seen a few times. This chain joins TRBV11-1 and TRBJ1-1, with 7 bases matching TRBD1. This CDR3 comprises 15 residues. Germline-derived CDR1 and CDR2 are SGHAT and FQDESV (reference sequence). J lost 1 base, V lost 4 bases, and 6 bases had no gene match. CDR3 sequence: CASSWVDRANTEAFF. CDR3 nucleotide sequence: TGTGCCAGCAGCTGGGTCGACAGGGCGAACACTGAAGCTTTCTTT.